Each of the 3 T cell receptor beta chains below was sequenced from the same sample in a study of OX40 agonist ivuxolimab in advanced cancers. TCRdb's copy holds only in-frame clones and misses some; the assay was immunoSEQ multiplex PCR. The data show roughly 90,000 clones, around 90% seen once. The starting material was CD4+ or CD8+ T cells sorted from blood, obtained in a trial of the OX40 agonist ivuxolimab. These receptors came from an adult with an advanced solid tumor such as melanoma, head and neck, liver or kidney cancer.

The chain employs TRBV11-3 and TRBJ2-3, with a possible D match to TRBD2 (5 bases). Germline CDR1 is SGHNT and CDR2 is YENEEA. The germline V and J ends were trimmed by 3 bases and 4 bases, with 5 bases remaining between them. The length of the CDR3 is 12 residues. The CDR3 region is CASSLRADTQYF. In DNA form, the CDR3 reads TGTGCCAGCAGCTTGCGGGCAGATACGCAGTATTTT.

This rearrangement joins TRBV19 to TRBJ1-4; the D is unclear. V gave up 7 bases and J gave up 3 bases, with 15 bases separating them. Germline V lookup: CDR1 LNHDA, CDR2 SQIVND (reference sequence). This CDR3 region has 15 residues. The chain's CDR3 is CASKKSGSPNEKLFF. The DNA for the CDR3 is TGTGCCAGTAAAAAAAGCGGCAGCCCTAATGAAAAACTGTTTTTT.

V is TRBV15 and J is TRBJ2-7, with a possible D match to TRBD1 (5 bases). The germline gives CDR1 LNHNV, CDR2 YYDKDF (reference sequence). The V end was cut by 0 bases, the J end by 3 bases, with 12 bases between. This CDR3 comprises 15 residues. The CDR3 reads CATSRDSQEFYEQYF. For the CDR3, the DNA is TGTGCCACCAGCAGAGATTCACAGGAGTTCTACGAGCAGTACTTC.